This T cell receptor (beta chain) was found in a study of CD8+CD57+ T cells in acquired aplastic anemia. Genomic DNA acted as the template from which TCR beta VDJ combination and CDR3 sequence profiling were carried out. A single record per CDR3 protein comes from TCRdb applying MiXCR to the reads. The data show around 200,000 distinct CDR3 sequences, under 50% seen once. Selection for sequencing was limited to patients who had shown CD8+CD57+ cell expansion by flow cytometry. Germline assignment: CDR1 SNHLY and CDR2 FYNNEI. This CDR3 is built from 13 residues. V shed 9 bases, J shed 2 bases, and the junction held 6 bases outside the gene matches.

Sequenced material: sorted CD4+, CD8+, or CD8+CD57+ T cells (not recorded which) from PBMCs. This TCR was sampled from a human donor with aplastic anemia. V usage is TRBV2 and J usage is TRBJ2-7; the match to TRBD2 covers 8 bases. The CDR3, as DNA: TGTGCCAGGGAAAAGCGGGGGACCTACGAGCAGTACTTC. Translated: CAREKRGTYEQYF.